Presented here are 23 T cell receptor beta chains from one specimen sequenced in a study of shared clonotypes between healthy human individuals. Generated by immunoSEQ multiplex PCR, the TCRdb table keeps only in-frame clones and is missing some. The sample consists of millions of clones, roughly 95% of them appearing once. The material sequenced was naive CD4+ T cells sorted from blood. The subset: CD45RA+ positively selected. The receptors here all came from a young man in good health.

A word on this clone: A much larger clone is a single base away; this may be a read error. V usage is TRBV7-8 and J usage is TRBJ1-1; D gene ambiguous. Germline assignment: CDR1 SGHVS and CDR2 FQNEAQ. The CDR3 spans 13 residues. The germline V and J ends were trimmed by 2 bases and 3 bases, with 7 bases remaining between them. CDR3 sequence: CASSLRQDTEAFF. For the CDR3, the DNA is TGTGCCAGCAGCTTACGGCAGGACACTGAAGCTTTCTTT.

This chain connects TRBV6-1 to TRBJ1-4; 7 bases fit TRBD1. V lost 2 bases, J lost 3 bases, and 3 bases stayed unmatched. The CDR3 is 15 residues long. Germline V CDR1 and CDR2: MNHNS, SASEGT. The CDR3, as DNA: TGTGCCAGCAGTGAACTCGGGACAGCTAATGAAAAACTGTTTTTT. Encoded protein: CASSELGTANEKLFF.

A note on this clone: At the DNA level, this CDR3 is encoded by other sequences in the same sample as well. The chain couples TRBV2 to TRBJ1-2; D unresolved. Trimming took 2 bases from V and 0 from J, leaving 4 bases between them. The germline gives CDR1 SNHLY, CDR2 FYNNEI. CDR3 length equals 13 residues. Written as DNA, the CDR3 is TGTGCCAGCAGTGAAATACCTAACTATGGCTACACCTTC. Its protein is CASSEIPNYGYTF.

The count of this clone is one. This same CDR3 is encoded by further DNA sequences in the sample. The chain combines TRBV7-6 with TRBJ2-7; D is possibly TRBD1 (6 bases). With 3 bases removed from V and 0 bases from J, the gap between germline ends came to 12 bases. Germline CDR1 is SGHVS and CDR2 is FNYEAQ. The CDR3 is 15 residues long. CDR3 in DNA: TGTGCCAGCAGCTTGTCAGGGGCAGGCTCCTACGAGCAGTACTTC. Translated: CASSLSGAGSYEQYF.

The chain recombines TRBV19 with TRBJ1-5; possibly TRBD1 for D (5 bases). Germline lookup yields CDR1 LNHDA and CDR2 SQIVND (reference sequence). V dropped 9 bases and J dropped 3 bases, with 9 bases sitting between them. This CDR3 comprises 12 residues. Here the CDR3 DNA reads TGTGCCAGCAGTGGGGCCAATCAGCCCCAGCATTTT. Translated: CASSGANQPQHF.

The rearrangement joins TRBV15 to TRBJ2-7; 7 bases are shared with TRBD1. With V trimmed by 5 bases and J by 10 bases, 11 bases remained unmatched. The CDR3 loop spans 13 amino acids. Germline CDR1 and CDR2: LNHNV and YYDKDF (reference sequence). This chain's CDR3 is CATSEPDRSEQYF. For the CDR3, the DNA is TGTGCCACCAGCGAGCCGGACAGGAGCGAACAGTACTTC.

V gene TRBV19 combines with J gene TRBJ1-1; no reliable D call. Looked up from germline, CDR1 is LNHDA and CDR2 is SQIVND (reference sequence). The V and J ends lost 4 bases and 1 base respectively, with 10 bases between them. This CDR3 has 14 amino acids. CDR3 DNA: TGTGCCAGTAGTACCCTCGGCGGGAACACTGAAGCTTTCTTT. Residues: CASSTLGGNTEAFF.

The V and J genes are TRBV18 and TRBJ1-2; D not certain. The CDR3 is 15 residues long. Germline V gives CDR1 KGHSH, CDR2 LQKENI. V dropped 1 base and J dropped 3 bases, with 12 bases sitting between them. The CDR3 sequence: CASSPQGTNYYGYTF. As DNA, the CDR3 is TGTGCCAGCTCACCACAGGGTACGAATTACTATGGCTACACCTTC.

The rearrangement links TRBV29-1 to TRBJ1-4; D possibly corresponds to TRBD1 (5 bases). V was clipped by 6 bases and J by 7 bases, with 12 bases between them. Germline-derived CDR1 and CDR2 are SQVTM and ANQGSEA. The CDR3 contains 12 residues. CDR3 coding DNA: TGCAGCGTGCGAGGGGCCAGTGAAAAACTGTTTTTT. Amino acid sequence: CSVRGASEKLFF.

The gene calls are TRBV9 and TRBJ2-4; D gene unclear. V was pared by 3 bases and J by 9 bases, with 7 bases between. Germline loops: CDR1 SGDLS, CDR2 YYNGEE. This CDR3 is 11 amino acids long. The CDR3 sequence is CASSASGIQYF. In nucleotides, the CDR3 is TGTGCCAGCAGCGCCAGTGGCATTCAGTACTTC. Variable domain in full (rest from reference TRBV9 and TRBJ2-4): DSGVTQTPKHLITATGQRVTLRCSPRSGDLSVYWYQQSLDQGLQFLIQYYNGEERAKGNILERFSAQQFPDLHSELNLSSLELGDSALYFCASSASGIQYFGAGTRLSVL.

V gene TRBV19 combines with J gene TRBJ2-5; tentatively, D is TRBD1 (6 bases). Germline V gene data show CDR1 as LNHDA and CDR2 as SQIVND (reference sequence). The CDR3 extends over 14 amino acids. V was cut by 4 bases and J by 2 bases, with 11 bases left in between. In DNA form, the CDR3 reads TGTGCCAGTAGTACGGGGACACTACAAGAGACCCAGTACTTC. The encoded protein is CASSTGTLQETQYF.

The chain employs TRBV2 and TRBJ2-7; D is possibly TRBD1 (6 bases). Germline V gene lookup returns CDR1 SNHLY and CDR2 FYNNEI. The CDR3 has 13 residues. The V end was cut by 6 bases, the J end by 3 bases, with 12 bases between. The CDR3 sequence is CASSPTGNYEQYF. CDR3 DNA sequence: TGTGCCAGCAGCCCCACAGGGAACTACGAGCAGTACTTC.

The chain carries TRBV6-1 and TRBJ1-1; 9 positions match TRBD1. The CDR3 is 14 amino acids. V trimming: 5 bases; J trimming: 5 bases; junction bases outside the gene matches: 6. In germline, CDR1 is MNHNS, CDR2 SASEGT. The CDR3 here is CASSPGQGGTEAFF. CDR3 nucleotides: TGTGCCAGCAGTCCGGGACAGGGAGGGACTGAAGCTTTCTTT.

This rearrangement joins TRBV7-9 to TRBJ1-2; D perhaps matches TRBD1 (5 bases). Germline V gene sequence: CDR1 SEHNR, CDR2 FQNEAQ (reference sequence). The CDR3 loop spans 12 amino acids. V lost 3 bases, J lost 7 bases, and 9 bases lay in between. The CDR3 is CASSFPQGGYTF. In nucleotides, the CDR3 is TGTGCCAGCAGCTTTCCTCAGGGTGGCTACACCTTC.

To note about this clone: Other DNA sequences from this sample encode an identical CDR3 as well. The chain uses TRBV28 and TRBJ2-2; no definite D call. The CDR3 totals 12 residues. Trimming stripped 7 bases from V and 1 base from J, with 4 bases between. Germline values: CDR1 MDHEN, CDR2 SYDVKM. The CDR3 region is CASKENTGELFF. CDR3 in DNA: TGTGCCAGCAAGGAGAACACCGGGGAGCTGTTTTTT. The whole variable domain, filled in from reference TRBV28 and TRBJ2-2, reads DVKVTQSSRYLVKRTGEKVFLECVQDMDHENMFWYRQDPGLGLRLIYFSYDVKMKEKGDIPEGYSVSREKKERFSLILESASTNQTSMYLCASKENTGELFFGEGSRLTVL.

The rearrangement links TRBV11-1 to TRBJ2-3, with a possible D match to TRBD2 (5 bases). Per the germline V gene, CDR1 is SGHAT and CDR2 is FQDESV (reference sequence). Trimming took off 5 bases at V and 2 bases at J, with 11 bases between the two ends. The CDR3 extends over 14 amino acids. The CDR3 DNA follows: TGTGCCAGCAGCCTTCGGGGAGACACAGATACGCAGTATTTT. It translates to CASSLRGDTDTQYF.

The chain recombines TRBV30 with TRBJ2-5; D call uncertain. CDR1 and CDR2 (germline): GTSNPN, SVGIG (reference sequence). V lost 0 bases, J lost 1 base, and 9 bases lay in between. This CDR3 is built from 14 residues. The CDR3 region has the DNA TGTGCCTGGAGTGTAAAGGGTTCCCAAGAGACCCAGTACTTC. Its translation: CAWSVKGSQETQYF.

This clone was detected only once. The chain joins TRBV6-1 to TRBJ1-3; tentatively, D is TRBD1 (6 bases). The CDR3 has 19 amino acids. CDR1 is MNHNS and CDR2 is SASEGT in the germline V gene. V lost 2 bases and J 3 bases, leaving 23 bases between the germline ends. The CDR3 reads CASSERPTIDRLGGNTIYF. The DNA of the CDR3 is TGTGCCAGCAGTGAACGCCCAACCATCGACAGGTTGGGTGGAAACACCATATATTTT.

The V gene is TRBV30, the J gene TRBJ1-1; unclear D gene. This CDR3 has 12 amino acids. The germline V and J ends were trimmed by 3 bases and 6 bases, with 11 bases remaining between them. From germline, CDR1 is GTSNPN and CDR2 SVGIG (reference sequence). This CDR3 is CAWSFRAAEAFF. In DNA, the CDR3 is TGTGCCTGGAGCTTTCGGGCCGCTGAAGCTTTCTTT.

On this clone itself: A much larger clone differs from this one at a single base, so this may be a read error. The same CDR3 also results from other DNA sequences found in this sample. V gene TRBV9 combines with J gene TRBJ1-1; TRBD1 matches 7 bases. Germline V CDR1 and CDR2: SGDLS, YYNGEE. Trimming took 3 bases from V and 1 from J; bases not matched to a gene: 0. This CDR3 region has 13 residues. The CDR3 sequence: CASSGQGNTEAFF. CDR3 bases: TGTGCCAGCAGCGGACAGGGGAACACTGAAGCTTTCTTT.

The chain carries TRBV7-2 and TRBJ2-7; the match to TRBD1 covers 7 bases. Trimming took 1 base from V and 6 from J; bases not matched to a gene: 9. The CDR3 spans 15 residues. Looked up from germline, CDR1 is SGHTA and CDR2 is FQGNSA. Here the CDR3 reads CASSLVDRVIPEQYF. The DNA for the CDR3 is TGTGCCAGCAGCTTAGTAGACAGGGTGATCCCCGAGCAGTACTTC.

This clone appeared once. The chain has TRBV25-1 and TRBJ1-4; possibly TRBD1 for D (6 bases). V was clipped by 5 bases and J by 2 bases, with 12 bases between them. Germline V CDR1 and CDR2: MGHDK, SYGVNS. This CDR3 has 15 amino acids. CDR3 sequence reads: CASSQPGHTNEKLFF. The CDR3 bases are TGTGCCAGCAGTCAACCGGGACACACTAATGAAAAACTGTTTTTT.

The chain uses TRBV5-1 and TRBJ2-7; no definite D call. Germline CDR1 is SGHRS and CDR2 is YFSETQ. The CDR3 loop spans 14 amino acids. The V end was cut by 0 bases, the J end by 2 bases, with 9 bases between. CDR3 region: CASSLGSKPYEQYF. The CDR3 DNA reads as TGCGCCAGCAGCTTGGGTAGCAAACCCTACGAGCAGTACTTC.